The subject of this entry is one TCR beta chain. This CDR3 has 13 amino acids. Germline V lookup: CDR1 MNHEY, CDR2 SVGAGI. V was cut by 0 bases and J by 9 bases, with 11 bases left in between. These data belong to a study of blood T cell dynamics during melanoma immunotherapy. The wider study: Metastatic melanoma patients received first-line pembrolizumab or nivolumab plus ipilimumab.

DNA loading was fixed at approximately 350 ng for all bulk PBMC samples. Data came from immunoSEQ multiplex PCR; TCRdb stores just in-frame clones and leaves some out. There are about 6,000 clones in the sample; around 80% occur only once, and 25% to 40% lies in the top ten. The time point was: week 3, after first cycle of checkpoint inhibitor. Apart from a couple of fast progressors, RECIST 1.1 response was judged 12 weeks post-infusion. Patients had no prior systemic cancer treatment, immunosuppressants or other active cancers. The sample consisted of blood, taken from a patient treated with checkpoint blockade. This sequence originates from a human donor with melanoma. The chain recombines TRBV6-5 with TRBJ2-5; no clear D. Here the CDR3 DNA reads TGTGCCAGCAGTTACTCCGGTGCTCGGGCCCAGTACTTC. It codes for CASSYSGARAQYF.